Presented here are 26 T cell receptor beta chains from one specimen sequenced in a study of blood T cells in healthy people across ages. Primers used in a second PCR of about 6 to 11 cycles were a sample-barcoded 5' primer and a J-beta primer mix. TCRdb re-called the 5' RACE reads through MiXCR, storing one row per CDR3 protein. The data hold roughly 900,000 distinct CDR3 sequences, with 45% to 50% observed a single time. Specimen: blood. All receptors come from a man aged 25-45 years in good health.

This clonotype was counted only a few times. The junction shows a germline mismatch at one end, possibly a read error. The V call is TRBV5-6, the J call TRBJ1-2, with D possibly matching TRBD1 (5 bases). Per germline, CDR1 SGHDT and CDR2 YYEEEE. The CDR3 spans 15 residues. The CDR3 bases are TGTGCCAGCACCTTGAGGCCAGGGACTAACTATGGCTACACCTTC. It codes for CASTLRPGTNYGYTF.

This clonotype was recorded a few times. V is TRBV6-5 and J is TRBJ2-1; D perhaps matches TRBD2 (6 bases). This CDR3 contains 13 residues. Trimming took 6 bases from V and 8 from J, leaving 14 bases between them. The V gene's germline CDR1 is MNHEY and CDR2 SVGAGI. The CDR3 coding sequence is TGTGCCAGCAGCCCCGGAGGGCGGCATGAGCAGTTCTTC. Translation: CASSPGGRHEQFF.

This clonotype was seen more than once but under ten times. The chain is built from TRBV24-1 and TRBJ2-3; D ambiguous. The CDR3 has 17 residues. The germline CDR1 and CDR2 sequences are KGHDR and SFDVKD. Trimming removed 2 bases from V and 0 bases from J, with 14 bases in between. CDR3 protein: CATSDSTRPLSTDTQYF. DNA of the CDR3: TGTGCCACCAGTGATTCGACTCGTCCCCTTAGCACAGATACGCAGTATTTT.

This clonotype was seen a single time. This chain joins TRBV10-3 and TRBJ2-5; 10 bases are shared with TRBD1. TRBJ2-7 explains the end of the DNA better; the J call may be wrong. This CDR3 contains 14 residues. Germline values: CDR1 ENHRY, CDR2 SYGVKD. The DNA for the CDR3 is TGTGCCATCGGTACACCGGGACAGGGGTACGAGCAGTACTTC. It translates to CAIGTPGQGYEQYF.

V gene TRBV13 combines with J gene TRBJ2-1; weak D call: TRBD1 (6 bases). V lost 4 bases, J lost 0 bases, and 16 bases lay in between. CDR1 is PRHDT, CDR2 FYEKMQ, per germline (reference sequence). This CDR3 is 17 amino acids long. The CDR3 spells CASSYETGRSSYNEQFF. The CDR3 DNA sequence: TGTGCCAGCAGCTACGAGACAGGACGCAGCTCCTACAATGAGCAGTTCTTC.

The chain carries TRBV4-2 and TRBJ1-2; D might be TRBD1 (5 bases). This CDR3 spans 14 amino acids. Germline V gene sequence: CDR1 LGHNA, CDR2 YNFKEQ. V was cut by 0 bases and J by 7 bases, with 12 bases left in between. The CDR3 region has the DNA TGTGCCAGCAGCCAAGAAGGAGGGAGGGGTGGCTACACCTTC. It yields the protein CASSQEGGRGGYTF.

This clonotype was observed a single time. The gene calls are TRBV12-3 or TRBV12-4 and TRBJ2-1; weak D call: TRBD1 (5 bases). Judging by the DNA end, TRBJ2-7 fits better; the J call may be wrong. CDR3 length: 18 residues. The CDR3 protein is CASSLAHPDSEAYNEQYF. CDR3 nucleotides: TGTGCCAGCAGTTTAGCCCACCCCGACAGTGAAGCCTACAATGAGCAGTACTTC.

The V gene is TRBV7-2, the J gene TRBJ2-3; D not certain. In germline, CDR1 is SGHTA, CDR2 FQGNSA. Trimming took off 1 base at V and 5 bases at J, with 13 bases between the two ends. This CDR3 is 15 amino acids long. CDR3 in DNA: TGTGCCAGCAGCTTAGATTCCCCACAGCGAGATACGCAGTATTTT. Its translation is CASSLDSPQRDTQYF. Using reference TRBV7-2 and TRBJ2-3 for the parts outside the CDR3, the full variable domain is GAGVSQSPSNKVTEKGKDVELRCDPISGHTALYWYRQSLGQGLEFLIYFQGNSAPDKSGLPSDRFSAERTGGSVSTLTIQRTQQEDSAVYLCASSLDSPQRDTQYFGPGTRLTVL.

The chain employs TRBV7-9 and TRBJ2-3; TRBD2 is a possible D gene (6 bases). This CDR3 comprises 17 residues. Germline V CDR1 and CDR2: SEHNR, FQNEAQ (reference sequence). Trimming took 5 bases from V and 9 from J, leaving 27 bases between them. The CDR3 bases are TGTGCCAGCAGCCCACTTCCGCGACTAGTTGGTGAAGAGACGCAGTATTTT. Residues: CASSPLPRLVGEETQYF.

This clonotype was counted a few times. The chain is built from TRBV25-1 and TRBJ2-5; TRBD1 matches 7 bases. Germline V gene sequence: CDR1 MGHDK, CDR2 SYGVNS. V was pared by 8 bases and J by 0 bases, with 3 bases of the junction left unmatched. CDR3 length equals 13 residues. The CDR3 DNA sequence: TGTGCCAGCTGGGACAGCAACCAAGAGACCCAGTACTTC. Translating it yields CASWDSNQETQYF.

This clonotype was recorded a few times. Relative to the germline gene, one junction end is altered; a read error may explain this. CDR3 nucleotide sequence: TGTGCCAGCAGCCAAGTTAGGGGCACCGGGGAGCTGTTTTTT. Its protein is CASSQVRGTGELFF. The chain couples TRBV4-1 to TRBJ2-2, with a weak D call TRBD1 (5 bases). The CDR3 consists of 14 residues. The germline CDR1 and CDR2 sequences are MGHRA and YSYEKL.

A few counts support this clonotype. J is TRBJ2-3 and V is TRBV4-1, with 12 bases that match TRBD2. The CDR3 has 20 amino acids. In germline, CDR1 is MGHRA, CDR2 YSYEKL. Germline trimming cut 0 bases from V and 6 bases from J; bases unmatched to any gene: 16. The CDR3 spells CASSQDFWTGLAGLADTQYF. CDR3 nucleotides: TGCGCCAGCAGCCAAGATTTCTGGACCGGACTAGCGGGGTTAGCGGATACGCAGTATTTT.

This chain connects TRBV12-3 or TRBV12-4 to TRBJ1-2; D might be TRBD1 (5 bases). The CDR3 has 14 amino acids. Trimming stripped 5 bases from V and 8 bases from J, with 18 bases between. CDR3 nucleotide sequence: TGTGCCAGCAGTCCCCGGCTTCAGGGCAGCGGCTACACCTTC. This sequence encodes CASSPRLQGSGYTF.

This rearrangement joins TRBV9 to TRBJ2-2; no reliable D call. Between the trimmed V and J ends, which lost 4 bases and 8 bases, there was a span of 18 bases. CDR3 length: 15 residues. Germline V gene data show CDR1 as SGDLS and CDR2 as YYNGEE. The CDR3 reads CASSNRAREAGELFF. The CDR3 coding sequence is TGTGCCAGCAGCAACCGGGCCCGAGAGGCTGGGGAGCTGTTTTTT.

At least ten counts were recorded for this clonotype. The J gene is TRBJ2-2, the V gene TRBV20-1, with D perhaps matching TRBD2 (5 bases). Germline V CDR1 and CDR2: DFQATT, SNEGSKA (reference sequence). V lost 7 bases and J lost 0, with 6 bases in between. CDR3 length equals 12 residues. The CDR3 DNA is TGCAGTGTCGGGGCGAACACCGGGGAGCTGTTTTTT. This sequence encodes CSVGANTGELFF.

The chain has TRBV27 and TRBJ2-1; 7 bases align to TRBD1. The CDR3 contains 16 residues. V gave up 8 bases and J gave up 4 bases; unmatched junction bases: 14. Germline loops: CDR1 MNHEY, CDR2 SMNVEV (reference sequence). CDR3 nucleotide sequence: TGTGCCAGCCGAGGGGGTGGGACAGAAAATTACAATGAGCAGTTCTTC. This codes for CASRGGGTENYNEQFF.

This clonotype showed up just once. The CDR3 DNA reads as TGTGCCAGCAGCGCGACACAGGGGGGCACAGATACGCAGTATTTT. It codes for CASSATQGGTDTQYF. The genes are TRBV13 and TRBJ2-3; 8 bases are shared with TRBD1. The CDR3 spans 15 residues. Germline V CDR1 and CDR2: PRHDT, FYEKMQ (reference sequence). With 5 bases clipped from V and 1 base from J, the junction kept 5 bases outside the gene matches.

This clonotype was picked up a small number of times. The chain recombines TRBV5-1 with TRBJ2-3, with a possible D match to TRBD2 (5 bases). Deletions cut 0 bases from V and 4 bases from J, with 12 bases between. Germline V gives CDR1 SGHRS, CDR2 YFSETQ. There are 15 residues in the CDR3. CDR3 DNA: TGCGCCAGCAGCTTGGCGGACCCCGGGGCAGATACGCAGTATTTT. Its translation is CASSLADPGADTQYF.

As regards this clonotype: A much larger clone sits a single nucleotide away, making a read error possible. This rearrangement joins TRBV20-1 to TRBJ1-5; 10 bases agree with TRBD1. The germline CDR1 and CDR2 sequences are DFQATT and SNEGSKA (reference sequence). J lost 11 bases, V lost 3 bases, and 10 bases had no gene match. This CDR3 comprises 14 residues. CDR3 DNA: TGCAGTGCTAGTGGGACAGGGGCCTCAGGAGCCCAGCATTTT. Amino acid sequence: CSASGTGASGAQHF.

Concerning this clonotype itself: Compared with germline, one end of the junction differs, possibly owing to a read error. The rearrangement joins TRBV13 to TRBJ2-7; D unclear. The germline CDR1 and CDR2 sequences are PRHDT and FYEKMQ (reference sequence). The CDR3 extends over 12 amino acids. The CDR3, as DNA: TGTGCCAGCAGCCTAGGGTTCGACGAGCAGTACTTC. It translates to CASSLGFDEQYF.

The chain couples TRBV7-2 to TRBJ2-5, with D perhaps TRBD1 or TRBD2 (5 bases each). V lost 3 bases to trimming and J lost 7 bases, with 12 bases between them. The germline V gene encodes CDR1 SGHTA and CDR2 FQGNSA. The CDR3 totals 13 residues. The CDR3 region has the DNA TGTGCCAGCAGCTTGACCGGGGCGGGGACCCAGTACTTC. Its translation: CASSLTGAGTQYF.

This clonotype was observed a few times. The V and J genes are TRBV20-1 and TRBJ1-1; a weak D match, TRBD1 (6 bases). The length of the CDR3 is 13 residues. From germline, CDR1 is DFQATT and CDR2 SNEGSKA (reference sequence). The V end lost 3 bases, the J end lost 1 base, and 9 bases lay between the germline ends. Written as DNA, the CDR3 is TGCAGTGCTAGTGACAGGAAGAACACTGAAGCTTTCTTT. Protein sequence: CSASDRKNTEAFF.

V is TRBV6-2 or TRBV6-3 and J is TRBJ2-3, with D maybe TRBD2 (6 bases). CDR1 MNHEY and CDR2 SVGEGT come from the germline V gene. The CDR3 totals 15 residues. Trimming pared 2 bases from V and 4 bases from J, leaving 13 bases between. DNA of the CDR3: TGTGCCAGCAGTTACGGACTAAGAGCCCCAGATACGCAGTATTTT. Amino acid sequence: CASSYGLRAPDTQYF.

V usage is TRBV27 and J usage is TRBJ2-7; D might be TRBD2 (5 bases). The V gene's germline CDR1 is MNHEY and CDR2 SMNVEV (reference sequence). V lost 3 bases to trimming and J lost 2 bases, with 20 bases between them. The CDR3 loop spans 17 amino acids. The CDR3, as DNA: TGTGCCAGCAGTTTTAGAGGGTTAGAAACCGGCCCCTACGAGCAGTACTTC. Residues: CASSFRGLETGPYEQYF.

The CDR3 DNA follows: TGTGCCAGCAGCGGGACCCTGGCCAATGAGCAGTTCTTC. Its protein is CASSGTLANEQFF. The J gene is TRBJ2-1, the V gene TRBV27; the D gene could be TRBD1 or TRBD2 (5 bases each). The CDR3 runs 13 residues. The germline CDR1 and CDR2 sequences are MNHEY and SMNVEV (reference sequence). Trimming shortened V by 6 bases and J by 6 bases, and 12 bases separated the two germline ends.

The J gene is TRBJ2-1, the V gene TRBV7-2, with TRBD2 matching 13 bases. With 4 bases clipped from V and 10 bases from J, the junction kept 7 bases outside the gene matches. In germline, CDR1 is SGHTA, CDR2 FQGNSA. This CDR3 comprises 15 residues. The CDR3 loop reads CASSSTSGGAREQFF. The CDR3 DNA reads TGTGCCAGCAGCTCCACTAGCGGGGGGGCTCGAGAGCAGTTCTTC. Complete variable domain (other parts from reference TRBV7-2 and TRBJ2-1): GAGVSQSPSNKVTEKGKDVELRCDPISGHTALYWYRQSLGQGLEFLIYFQGNSAPDKSGLPSDRFSAERTGGSVSTLTIQRTQQEDSAVYLCASSSTSGGAREQFFGPGTRLTVL.